What follows are 10 T cell receptor beta chains derived from one specimen sequenced in a study of technical replicates of blood from several donors. The assay was immunoSEQ multiplex PCR, and TCRdb's table has in-frame clones only and misses some. The table lists just over 80,000 clones, less than 95% of them singletons. Material for sequencing was T cells isolated from PBMCs. The receptors originated from a human donor in good health.

V is TRBV11-1 and J is TRBJ2-3; 7 nucleotides agree with TRBD2. V shed 2 bases, J shed 6 bases, and the junction held 5 bases outside the gene matches. CDR1 is SGHAT and CDR2 is FQDESV in the germline V gene (reference sequence). The CDR3 consists of 14 residues. The CDR3 sequence is CASSLWRESDTQYF. The CDR3 nucleotides are TGTGCCAGCAGCTTATGGCGGGAGTCGGATACGCAGTATTTT.

The gene calls are TRBV30 and TRBJ2-4, with D perhaps matching TRBD2 (6 bases). Germline CDR1 and CDR2: GTSNPN and SVGIG (reference sequence). This CDR3 region has 13 residues. V was pared by 2 bases and J by 6 bases, with 11 bases between. The CDR3 bases are TGTGCCTGGAGTAGACTAGTTATAAACATTCAGTACTTC. This sequence encodes CAWSRLVINIQYF.

The chain combines TRBV5-5 with TRBJ1-1, with 7 bases identical to TRBD1. V dropped 10 bases and J dropped 1; count of bases not matched to a gene: 10. The CDR3 covers 14 residues. Germline CDR1 is SGHKS and CDR2 is YYEKEE (reference sequence). The CDR3 DNA sequence: TGTGCCGTAGGGGACAGCACCTGGAACACTGAAGCTTTCTTT. This encodes CAVGDSTWNTEAFF. Complete variable domain (other parts from reference TRBV5-5 and TRBJ1-1): DAGVTQSPTHLIKTRGQQVTLRCSPISGHKSVSWYQQVLGQGPQFIFQYYEKEERGRGNFPDRFSARQFPNYSSELNVNALLLGDSALYLCAVGDSTWNTEAFFGQGTRLTVV.

This chain joins TRBV19 and TRBJ2-7, with D possibly matching TRBD2 (5 bases). The CDR3 is 14 residues long. Trimming cost V 5 bases and J 2 bases, with 13 bases left between them. Germline loops: CDR1 LNHDA, CDR2 SQIVND (reference sequence). Here the CDR3 reads CASSSRTVTYEQYF. The CDR3 bases are TGTGCCAGTAGTTCAAGGACTGTAACCTACGAGCAGTACTTC.

V is TRBV11-3 and J is TRBJ1-5, with D unresolved. Germline V gene lookup returns CDR1 SGHNT and CDR2 YENEEA. Trimming stripped 3 bases from V and 6 bases from J, with 6 bases between. This CDR3 is built from 12 residues. This CDR3 reads CASSFGSQPQHF. The CDR3 DNA is TGTGCCAGCAGCTTTGGGAGTCAGCCCCAGCATTTT. The entire variable domain, with the rest obtained from reference TRBV11-3 and TRBJ1-5, is as follows: EAGVVQSPRYKIIEKKQPVAFWCNPISGHNTLYWYLQNLGQGPELLIRYENEEAVDDSQLPKDRFSAERLKGVDSTLKIQPAELGDSAVYLCASSFGSQPQHFGDGTRLSIL.

V gene TRBV28 combines with J gene TRBJ2-7, with D possibly matching TRBD2 (6 bases). The germline CDR1 and CDR2 sequences are MDHEN and SYDVKM. V dropped 4 bases and J dropped 4 bases, with 11 bases sitting between them. This CDR3 has 13 amino acids. The CDR3 coding sequence is TGTGCCAGCAGTTACGGGAGAGGATACGAGCAGTACTTC. It is translated as CASSYGRGYEQYF. The full variable domain, with the rest looked up from reference TRBV28 and TRBJ2-7, is DVKVTQSSRYLVKRTGEKVFLECVQDMDHENMFWYRQDPGLGLRLIYFSYDVKMKEKGDIPEGYSVSREKKERFSLILESASTNQTSMYLCASSYGRGYEQYFGPGTRLTVT.

The chain couples TRBV5-6 to TRBJ2-7, with D maybe TRBD2 (5 bases). Looked up from germline, CDR1 is SGHDT and CDR2 is YYEEEE. With 4 bases removed from V and 3 bases from J, the gap between germline ends came to 14 bases. The CDR3 spans 14 residues. This CDR3 is CASSLLATRYEQYF. CDR3 sequence (DNA): TGTGCCAGCAGCCTCTTAGCGACCCGCTACGAGCAGTACTTC.

The chain joins TRBV12-5 to TRBJ1-5, with 7 positions matching TRBD1. The CDR3 spans 13 residues. Per the germline V gene, CDR1 is LGHNT and CDR2 is FRNRAP. The CDR3 loop reads CSSRDSQNQPQHF. The CDR3 DNA sequence: TGTTCCTCCCGGGACAGCCAGAATCAGCCCCAGCATTTT.

The chain joins TRBV5-4 to TRBJ2-5; possible D gene TRBD2, 5 bases. CDR1 is SGHNT and CDR2 is YYREEE in the germline V gene (reference sequence). V was clipped by 1 base and J by 3 bases, with 10 bases between them. This CDR3 has 14 amino acids. CDR3 amino acids: CASSLSGIEETQYF. In nucleotides, the CDR3 is TGTGCCAGCAGCTTGTCGGGGATTGAAGAGACCCAGTACTTC. The complete variable domain, with remaining parts taken from reference TRBV5-4 and TRBJ2-5, reads ETGVTQSPTHLIKTRGQQVTLRCSSQSGHNTVSWYQQALGQGPQFIFQYYREEENGRGNFPPRFSGLQFPNYSSELNVNALELDDSALYLCASSLSGIEETQYFGPGTRLLVL.

The V call is TRBV2, the J call TRBJ2-3; TRBD2 aligns across 9 bases. This CDR3 comprises 16 residues. Germline V gene lookup returns CDR1 SNHLY and CDR2 FYNNEI. The trim removed 5 bases at V and 1 base at J, leaving 7 bases unmatched. CDR3 coding DNA: TGTGCCAGCAGTTCTACGACTAGCGGTGGCACAGATACGCAGTATTTT. Its translation is CASSSTTSGGTDTQYF.